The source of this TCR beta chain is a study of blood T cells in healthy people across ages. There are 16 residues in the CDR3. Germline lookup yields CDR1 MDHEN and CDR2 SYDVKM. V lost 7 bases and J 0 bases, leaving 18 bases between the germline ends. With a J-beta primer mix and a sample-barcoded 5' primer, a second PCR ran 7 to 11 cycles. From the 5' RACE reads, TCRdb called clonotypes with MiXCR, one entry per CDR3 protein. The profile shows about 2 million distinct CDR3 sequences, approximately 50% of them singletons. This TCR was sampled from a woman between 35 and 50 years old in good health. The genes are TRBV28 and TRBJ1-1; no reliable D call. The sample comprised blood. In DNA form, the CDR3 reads TGTGCCAGCATCCCCTCGGTGGCGGGGATGAACACTGAAGCTTTCTTT. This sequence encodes CASIPSVAGMNTEAFF.